This T cell receptor (beta chain) was profiled in a study of T-cell reconstitution after alpha-beta-depleted transplantation in children. Study findings and constraints: Approximately two months post-transplant, alpha-beta T cells reportedly originated from several hundred expanded graft clones. It was newly produced T cells that mostly accounted for T-cell counts and diversity one year after transplant. Surviving recipient T cells and intrathymic progenitors accounted for some patients' high TCRbeta diversity at day 60.

The CDR3 covers 14 residues. With 0 bases removed from V and 3 bases from J, the gap between germline ends came to 7 bases. Germline CDR1 and CDR2: SGHRS and YFSETQ. Regarding this clonotype: Its antigen is still unknown.

Unique molecular identifiers were used in preparing the TCRbeta library. TCRdb analysed the PCR reads with MiXCR anew, one entry per CDR3 protein. The sample lists some 460,000 distinct CDR3 sequences; 15% to 20% were seen once. The rearrangement links TRBV5-1 to TRBJ2-1, with D hard to call. This clonotype was obtained from a boy younger than two who had a stem cell transplant for Wiskott-Aldrich syndrome, so the T cells may come from the graft donor. Sequences were derived from PBMCs, mostly from graft donor cells, sampled 360 days after TCRalphabeta/CD19-depleted stem cell transplant. The chain's CDR3 is CASSLARNYNEQFF. CDR3 coding DNA: TGCGCCAGCAGCTTGGCGAGGAACTACAATGAGCAGTTCTTC.